A single count supports the clone carrying this T cell receptor (beta chain). The table came from immunoSEQ multiplex PCR; TCRdb's copy has only in-frame clones and leaves some out. In the table there are tens of thousands of clones, around 78% of which are singletons. This sample stems from a study of radiotherapy plus CTLA-4 blockade in lung cancer. Germline V gene lookup returns CDR1 MDHEN and CDR2 SYDVKM. The CDR3 consists of 13 residues. Trimming at V came to 6 bases and at J to 5 bases, leaving 1 base not matched to a gene. The source material was peripheral blood, sampled from a patient treated with radiotherapy plus ipilimumab. The source of this sequence is a human donor with non-small cell lung cancer whose response to radiotherapy plus ipilimumab could not be evaluated. Some clones in this sample may be carry-over from other donors' samples. This chain uses TRBV28 with TRBJ1-4, with 9 positions matching TRBD1. CDR3: CASRTGGNEKLFF. The DNA for the CDR3 is TGTGCCAGCAGGACAGGGGGAAATGAAAAACTGTTTTTT.